This T cell receptor (beta chain) came from a study of T cell responses to AZD1222 COVID-19 vaccine. This clone was detected a few times. Its antigen is unidentified. Sequenced by immunoSEQ multiplex PCR; TCRdb stores in-frame clones only, minus some. The repertoire holds some 130,000 clones, 80% to 90% seen once, with 20% to 25% in the top ten. Study-wide results and limits: Spike was spanned by vaccine-associated CD4 TCRs, with dominance at 160-218 and 743-854. Donors were chiefly white British, with a greater number of females, and clonal diversity was perhaps underestimated. Breadth and depth of Spike-specific TCRs rose after two AZD1222 doses. Among those given AZD1222, only six or seven were seropositive at baseline.

Germline V gene lookup returns CDR1 SGHTA and CDR2 FQGTGA. V was pared by 5 bases and J by 4 bases, with 2 bases of the junction left unmatched. This CDR3 has 14 residues. The source was peripheral blood, collected on day 0 of AZD1222 vaccination. This TCR derives from an adult in good health. This chain connects TRBV7-3 to TRBJ2-3; 11 bases match TRBD2. The CDR3 is CASSRGLAADTQYF. DNA of the CDR3: TGTGCCAGCAGCCGGGGACTAGCGGCAGATACGCAGTATTTT.